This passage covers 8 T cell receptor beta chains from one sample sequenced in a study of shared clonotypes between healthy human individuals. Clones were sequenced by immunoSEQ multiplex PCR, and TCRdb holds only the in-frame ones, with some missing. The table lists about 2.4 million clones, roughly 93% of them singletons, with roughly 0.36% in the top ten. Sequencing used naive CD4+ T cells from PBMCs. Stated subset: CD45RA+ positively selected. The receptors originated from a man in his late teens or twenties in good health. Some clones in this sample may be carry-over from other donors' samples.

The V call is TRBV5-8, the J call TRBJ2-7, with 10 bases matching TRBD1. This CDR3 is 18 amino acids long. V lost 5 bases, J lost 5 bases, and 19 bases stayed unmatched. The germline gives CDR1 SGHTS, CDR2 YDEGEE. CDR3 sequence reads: CASSPGQGPFPPIHEQYF. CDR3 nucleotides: TGTGCCAGCAGTCCGGGACAGGGGCCCTTTCCCCCTATTCACGAGCAGTACTTC.

The CDR3 is CASYSSGGGETQYF. DNA for the CDR3: TGCGCCAGCTACTCGAGTGGGGGGGGTGAGACCCAGTACTTC. V is TRBV10-2 and J is TRBJ2-5; the match to TRBD2 covers 7 bases. Per the germline V gene, CDR1 is WSHSY and CDR2 is SAAADI. V trimming: 8 bases; J trimming: 5 bases; junction bases outside the gene matches: 11. The CDR3 is made up of 14 amino acids.

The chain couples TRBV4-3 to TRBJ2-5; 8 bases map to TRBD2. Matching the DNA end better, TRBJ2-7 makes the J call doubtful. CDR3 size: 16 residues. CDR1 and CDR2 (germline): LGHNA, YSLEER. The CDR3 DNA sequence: TGCGCCAGCAGCCAAGAATCCCTCAGCGGGAGCTACGAGCAGTACTTC. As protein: CASSQESLSGSYEQYF.

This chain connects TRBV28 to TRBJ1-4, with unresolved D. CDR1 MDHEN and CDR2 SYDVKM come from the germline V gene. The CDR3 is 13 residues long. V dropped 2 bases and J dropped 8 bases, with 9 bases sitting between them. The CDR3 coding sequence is TGTGCCAGCAGTTTAAATAGTAGGGAAAAACTGTTTTTT. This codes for CASSLNSREKLFF.

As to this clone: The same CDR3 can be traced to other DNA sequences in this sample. The CDR3 region is CASSYNRGADTQYF. CDR3 sequence (DNA): TGTGCCAGCAGTTACAATCGGGGGGCAGATACGCAGTATTTT. The chain recombines TRBV6-5 with TRBJ2-3; 7 bases are shared with TRBD2. V was clipped by 2 bases and J by 4 bases; unmatched bases: 3. CDR1 and CDR2 from the germline V gene are MNHEY and SVGAGI. The CDR3 consists of 14 residues.

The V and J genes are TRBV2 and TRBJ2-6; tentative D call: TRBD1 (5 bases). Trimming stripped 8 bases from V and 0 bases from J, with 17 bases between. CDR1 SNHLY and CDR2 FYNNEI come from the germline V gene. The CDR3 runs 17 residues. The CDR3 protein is CASVGMAGRSGANVLTF. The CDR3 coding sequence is TGTGCCAGCGTAGGAATGGCAGGGCGCTCTGGGGCCAACGTCCTGACTTTC.

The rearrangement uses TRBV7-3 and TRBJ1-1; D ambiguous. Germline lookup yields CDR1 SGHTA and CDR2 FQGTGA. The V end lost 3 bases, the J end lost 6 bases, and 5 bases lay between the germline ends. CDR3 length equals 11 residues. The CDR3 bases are TGTGCCAGCAGCTTTACCCCTGAAGCTTTCTTT. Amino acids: CASSFTPEAFF.

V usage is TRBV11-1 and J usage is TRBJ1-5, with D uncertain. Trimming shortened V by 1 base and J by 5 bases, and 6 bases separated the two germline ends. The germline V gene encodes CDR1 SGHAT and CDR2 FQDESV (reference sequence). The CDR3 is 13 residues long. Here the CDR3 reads CASSLGSYQPQHF. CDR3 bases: TGTGCCAGCAGCTTAGGCTCATATCAGCCCCAGCATTTT.